Sequencing of this TCR beta chain was carried out in a study of blood T cell repertoires in COVID-19. The overall study: The United States, Italy and Spain supplied acute and convalescent COVID-19 samples.

The protocol was immunoSEQ multiplex PCR, while the TCRdb copy is restricted to in-frame clones and leaves out a portion. Here the sample spans roughly 240,000 clones, almost 85% being singletons. From germline, CDR1 is MNHEY and CDR2 SVGEGT. The length of the CDR3 is 14 residues. V lost 8 bases and J lost 5; bases outside the gene matches: 11. V gene TRBV6-2 or TRBV6-3 combines with J gene TRBJ1-1, with 7 nucleotides matching TRBD1. This sequence originates from a man in his fifties or sixties with COVID-19, enrolled during active disease. The source material was peripheral blood. CDR3 DNA sequence: TGTGCCAGCCGTGACTCAGGGGGTTGGACTGAAGCTTTCTTT. Residues: CASRDSGGWTEAFF.